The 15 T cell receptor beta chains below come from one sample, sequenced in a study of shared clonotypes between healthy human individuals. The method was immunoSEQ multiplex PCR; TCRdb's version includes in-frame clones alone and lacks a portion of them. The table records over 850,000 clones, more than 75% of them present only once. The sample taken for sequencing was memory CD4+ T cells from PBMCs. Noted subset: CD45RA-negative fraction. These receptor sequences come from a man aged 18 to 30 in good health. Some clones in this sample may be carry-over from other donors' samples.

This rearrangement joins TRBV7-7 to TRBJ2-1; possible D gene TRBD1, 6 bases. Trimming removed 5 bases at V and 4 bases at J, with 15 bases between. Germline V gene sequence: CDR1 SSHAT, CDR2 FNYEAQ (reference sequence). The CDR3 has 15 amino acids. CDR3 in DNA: TGTGCCAGCAGCCCGGCGAAGACAGGATACAATGAGCAGTTCTTC. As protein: CASSPAKTGYNEQFF.

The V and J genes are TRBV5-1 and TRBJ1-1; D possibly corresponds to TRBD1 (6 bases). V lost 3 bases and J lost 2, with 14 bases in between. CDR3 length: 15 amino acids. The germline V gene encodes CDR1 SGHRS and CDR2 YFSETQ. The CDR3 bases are TGCGCCAGCAGCTCGCCGACAGGAATTAACACTGAAGCTTTCTTT. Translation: CASSSPTGINTEAFF.

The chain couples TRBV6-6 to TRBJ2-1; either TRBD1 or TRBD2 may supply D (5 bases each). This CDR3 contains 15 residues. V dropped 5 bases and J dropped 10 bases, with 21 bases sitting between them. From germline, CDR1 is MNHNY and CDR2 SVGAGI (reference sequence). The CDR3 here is CASSPTLGVGVEQFF. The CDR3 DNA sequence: TGTGCCAGCAGTCCAACCTTAGGAGTGGGGGTGGAGCAGTTCTTC.

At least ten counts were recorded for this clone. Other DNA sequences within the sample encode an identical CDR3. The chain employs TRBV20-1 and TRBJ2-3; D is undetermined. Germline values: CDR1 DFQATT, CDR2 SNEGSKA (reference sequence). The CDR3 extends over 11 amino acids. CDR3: CSAALADTQYF. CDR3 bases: TGCAGCGCCGCCCTTGCAGATACGCAGTATTTT.

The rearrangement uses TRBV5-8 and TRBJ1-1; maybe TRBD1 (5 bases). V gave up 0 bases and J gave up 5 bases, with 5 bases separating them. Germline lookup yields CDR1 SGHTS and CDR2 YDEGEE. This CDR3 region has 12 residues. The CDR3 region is CASSLEGTEAFF. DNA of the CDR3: TGTGCCAGCAGCTTGGAGGGGACTGAAGCTTTCTTT. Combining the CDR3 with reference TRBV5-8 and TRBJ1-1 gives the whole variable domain EAGVTQSPTHLIKTRGQQATLRCSPISGHTSVYWYQQALGLGLQFLLWYDEGEERNRGNFPPRFSGRQFPNYSSELNVNALELEDSALYLCASSLEGTEAFFGQGTRLTVV.

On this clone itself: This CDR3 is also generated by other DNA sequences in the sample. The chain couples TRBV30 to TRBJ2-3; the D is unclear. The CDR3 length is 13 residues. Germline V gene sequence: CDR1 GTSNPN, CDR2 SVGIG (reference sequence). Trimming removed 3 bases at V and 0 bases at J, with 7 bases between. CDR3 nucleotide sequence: TGTGCCTGGAGGTTGGTTAGCACAGATACGCAGTATTTT. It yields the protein CAWRLVSTDTQYF.

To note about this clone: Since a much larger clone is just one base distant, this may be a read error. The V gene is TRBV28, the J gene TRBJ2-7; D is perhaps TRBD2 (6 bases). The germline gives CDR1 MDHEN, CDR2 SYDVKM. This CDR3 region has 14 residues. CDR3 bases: TGTGCCAACAGTTTGGGACTTATGTTTTACGAGCAGTACTTC. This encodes CANSLGLMFYEQYF. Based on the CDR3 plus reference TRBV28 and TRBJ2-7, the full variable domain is DVKVTQSSRYLVKRTGEKVFLECVQDMDHENMFWYRQDPGLGLRLIYFSYDVKMKEKGDIPEGYSVSREKKERFSLILESASTNQTSMYLCANSLGLMFYEQYFGPGTRLTVT.

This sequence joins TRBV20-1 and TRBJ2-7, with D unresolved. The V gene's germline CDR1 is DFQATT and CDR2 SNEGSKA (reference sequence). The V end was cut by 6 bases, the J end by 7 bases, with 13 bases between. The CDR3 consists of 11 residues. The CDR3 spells CSAGQFGEQYF. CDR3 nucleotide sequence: TGCAGTGCCGGCCAGTTCGGTGAGCAGTACTTC.

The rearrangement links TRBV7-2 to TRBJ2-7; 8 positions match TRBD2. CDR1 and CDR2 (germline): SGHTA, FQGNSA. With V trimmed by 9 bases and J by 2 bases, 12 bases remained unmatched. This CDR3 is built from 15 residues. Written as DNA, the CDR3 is TGTGCCAGTCGAACTCACGGGGGGGATACCTACGAGCAGTACTTC. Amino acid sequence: CASRTHGGDTYEQYF.

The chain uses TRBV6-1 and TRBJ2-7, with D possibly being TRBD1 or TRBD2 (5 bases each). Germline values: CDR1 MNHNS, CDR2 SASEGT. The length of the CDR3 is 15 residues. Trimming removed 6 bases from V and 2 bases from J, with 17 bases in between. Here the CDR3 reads CASRFSDTGAYEQYF. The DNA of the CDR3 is TGTGCCAGCAGATTCTCGGACACCGGGGCCTACGAGCAGTACTTC.

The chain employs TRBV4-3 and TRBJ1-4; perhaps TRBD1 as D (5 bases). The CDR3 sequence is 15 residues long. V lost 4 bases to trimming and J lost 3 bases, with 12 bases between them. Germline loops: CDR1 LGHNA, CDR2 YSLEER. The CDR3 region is CASSPLAGPNEKLFF. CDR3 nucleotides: TGCGCCAGCAGCCCCCTGGCGGGACCTAATGAAAAACTGTTTTTT.

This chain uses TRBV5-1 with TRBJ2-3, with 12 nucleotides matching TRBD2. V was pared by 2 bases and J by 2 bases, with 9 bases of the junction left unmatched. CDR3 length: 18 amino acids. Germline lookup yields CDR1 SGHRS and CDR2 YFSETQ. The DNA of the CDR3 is TGCGCCAGCAGCTTCGGGGGGCTAGCGGGAGGGAACACAGATACGCAGTATTTT. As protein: CASSFGGLAGGNTDTQYF.

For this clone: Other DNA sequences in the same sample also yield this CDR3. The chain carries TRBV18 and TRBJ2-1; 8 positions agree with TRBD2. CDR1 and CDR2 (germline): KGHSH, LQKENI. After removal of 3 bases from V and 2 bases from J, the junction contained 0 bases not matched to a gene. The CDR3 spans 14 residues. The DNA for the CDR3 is TGTGCCAGCTCACCGGGACTAGCCTACAATGAGCAGTTCTTC. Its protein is CASSPGLAYNEQFF.

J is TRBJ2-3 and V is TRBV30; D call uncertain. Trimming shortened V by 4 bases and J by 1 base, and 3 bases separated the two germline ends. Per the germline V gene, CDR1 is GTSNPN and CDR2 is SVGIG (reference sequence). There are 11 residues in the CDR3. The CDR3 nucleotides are TGTGCCTGGAAGGGCACAGATACGCAGTATTTT. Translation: CAWKGTDTQYF. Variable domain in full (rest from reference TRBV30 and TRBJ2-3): SQTIHQWPATLVQPVGSPLSLECTVEGTSNPNLYWYRQAAGRGLQLLFYSVGIGQISSEVPQNLSASRPQDRQFILSSKKLLLSDSGFYLCAWKGTDTQYFGPGTRLTVL.

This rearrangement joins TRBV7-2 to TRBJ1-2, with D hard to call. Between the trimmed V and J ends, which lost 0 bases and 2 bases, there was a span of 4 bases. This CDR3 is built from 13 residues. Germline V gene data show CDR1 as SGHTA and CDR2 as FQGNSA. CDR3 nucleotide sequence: TGTGCCAGCAGCTTAGCTGACAACTATGGCTACACCTTC. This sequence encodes CASSLADNYGYTF.